The subject of this entry is one T cell receptor beta chain. This specimen comes from a study of blood T cell repertoires in COVID-19. Whole-study context: Acute and convalescent COVID-19 specimens originated in the United States, Italy and Spain. PBMCs, B-cell-depleted T cells, or T cells provided the cDNA or gDNA that made up the material.

The V gene's germline CDR1 is KGHSH and CDR2 LQKENI. V was trimmed by 3 bases and J by 4 bases, leaving 9 bases between them. The CDR3 extends over 14 amino acids. Under the authors' procedure: Reference gene primer amplification in the assay estimated nucleated cell counts. Here immunoSEQ multiplex PCR was the method, and the copy in TCRdb shows in-frame clones only, minus some. The V and J calls and clone size were taken over from that table, and D and trimming were inferred from the DNA. The table lists 81,000 or so clones, 75% to 85% of them singletons. Seattle's cohort entered during active infection and was followed longitudinally.

The chain has TRBV18 and TRBJ1-4; weak D call: TRBD1 (5 bases). Sequencing used peripheral blood. This receptor was obtained from a man aged 50 to 59 with COVID-19, enrolled during active disease. The CDR3 region has the DNA TGTGCCAGCTCACCTGAGGACATTAATGAAAAACTGTTTTTT. It encodes CASSPEDINEKLFF.